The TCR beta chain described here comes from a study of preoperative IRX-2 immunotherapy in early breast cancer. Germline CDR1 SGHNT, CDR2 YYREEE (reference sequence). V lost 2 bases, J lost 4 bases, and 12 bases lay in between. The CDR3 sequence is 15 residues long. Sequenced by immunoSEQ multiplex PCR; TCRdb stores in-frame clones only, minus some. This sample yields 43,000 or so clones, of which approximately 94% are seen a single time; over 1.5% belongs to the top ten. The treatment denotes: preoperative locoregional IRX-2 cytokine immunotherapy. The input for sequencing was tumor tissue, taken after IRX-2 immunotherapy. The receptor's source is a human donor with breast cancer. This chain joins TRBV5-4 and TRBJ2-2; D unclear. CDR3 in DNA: TGTGCCAGCAGCTTAGGTTACCTCGGCACCGGGGAGCTGTTTTTT. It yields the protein CASSLGYLGTGELFF.